The entry below describes one T cell receptor beta chain. The data belong to a study of blood T cell repertoires in COVID-19. As for the study in general: Whether acute or convalescent, the COVID-19 samples came from the United States, Italy and Spain. The cDNA or gDNA used as material had been derived from T cells, B-cell-depleted T cells, or PBMCs.

In the study's own analysis: It was from reference gene primer amplification that nucleated cell counts were estimated. Sequencing used immunoSEQ multiplex PCR; TCRdb keeps in-frame clones, though not all of them. V and J calls and clone size come straight from that table; D and trimming were deduced from the DNA. The data show around 100,000 clones, around 85% seen once. Per the germline V gene, CDR1 is MNHEY and CDR2 is SVGEGT. The length of the CDR3 is 14 residues. V shed 4 bases, J shed 1 base, and the junction held 3 bases outside the gene matches. Sequencing was performed on peripheral blood. The receptor was isolated from a human donor in a cohort sampled during active COVID-19. This chain uses TRBV6-2 or TRBV6-3 with TRBJ1-1; 7 nucleotides agree with TRBD1. This chain's CDR3 is CASSFSGGNTEAFF. CDR3 DNA: TGTGCCAGCAGTTTTTCAGGGGGGAACACTGAAGCTTTCTTT.